This T cell receptor (beta chain) originates from a study of cytomegalovirus exposure and HLA in healthy donors. Study-wide results and caveats: TCR beta sequences reportedly predicted most subjects' HLA-A and HLA-B alleles accurately. The study dropped some indistinguishable V segments, TRBV6-2 and TRBV6-3 among them.

With respect to this clone: Its cognate antigen is unknown.

In nominal health when sampled, donors likely had unrecorded immune exposures nonetheless. The study ran its PCR with 60 Vbeta and 13 Jbeta primers. The method was immunoSEQ multiplex PCR; TCRdb's version includes in-frame clones alone and lacks a portion of them. The sample has roughly 200,000 clones, about 83% seen once. Per the germline V gene, CDR1 is SNHLY and CDR2 is FYNNEI. The CDR3 runs to 14 residues. With V trimmed by 6 bases and J by 7 bases, 8 bases remained unmatched. V and J are TRBV2 and TRBJ1-4, with 7 nucleotides matching TRBD1. The sequenced material came from PBMCs. The sequence was obtained from a female donor in good health and CMV-seronegative. The CDR3 nucleotides are TGTGCCAGCAGCGCGGTAGGGGGCGGTGAAAAACTGTTTTTT. Residues: CASSAVGGGEKLFF.